These 10 T cell receptor beta chains share one sample of origin, sequenced in a study of technical replicates of blood from several donors. Using immunoSEQ multiplex PCR, the repertoire was profiled, and TCRdb retains in-frame clones only, with some absent. Of 65,000 to 85,000 clones in the sample, 94% were seen once. The sample was T cells isolated from PBMCs. Source of these receptors: a human donor in good health.

The V call is TRBV10-3, the J call TRBJ1-1, with TRBD1 matching 9 bases. V gave up 5 bases and J gave up 4 bases; unmatched junction bases: 8. The CDR3 has 15 amino acids. The germline V gene has CDR1 ENHRY and CDR2 SYGVKD. This CDR3 is CAISWEQGAGTEAFF. The DNA for the CDR3 is TGTGCCATCAGTTGGGAACAGGGGGCAGGCACTGAAGCTTTCTTT.

The CDR3 spells CASSPRQGRNEQFF. CDR3 in DNA: TGTGCCAGCAGCCCGCGGCAGGGAAGGAATGAGCAGTTCTTC. V gene TRBV6-4 combines with J gene TRBJ2-1; the D gene is possibly TRBD1 (5 bases). The CDR3 sequence is 14 residues long. Germline V CDR1 and CDR2: MRHNA, SNTAGT. The V gene lost 6 bases and the J gene lost 7 bases, with 16 bases spanning the gap.

The V call is TRBV12-5, the J call TRBJ2-7; unclear D gene. CDR1 is LGHNT and CDR2 is FRNRAP in the germline V gene. V lost 6 bases to trimming and J lost 9 bases, with 12 bases between them. The CDR3 has 11 amino acids. CDR3 sequence: CASGLGSLQYF. The CDR3 region has the DNA TGTGCTAGTGGCCTAGGATCGTTGCAGTACTTC.

The chain is built from TRBV7-9 and TRBJ2-7; no clear D. V was shortened by 8 bases and J by 3 bases, with 17 bases between the two germline ends. In germline, CDR1 is SEHNR, CDR2 FQNEAQ (reference sequence). The CDR3 runs 14 residues. In DNA form, the CDR3 reads TGTGCCAGCGAAGAAGAGGCTCTTCGCTACGAGCAGTACTTC. This encodes CASEEEALRYEQYF.

This clone came up once. J is TRBJ2-7 and V is TRBV2, with TRBD2 matching 8 bases. V was clipped by 5 bases and J by 4 bases; unmatched bases: 1. From germline, CDR1 is SNHLY and CDR2 FYNNEI. This CDR3 contains 12 residues. The CDR3 region has the DNA TGTGCCAGCAGTAGACTAGCGTACGAGCAGTACTTC. It yields the protein CASSRLAYEQYF.

This clone was counted only a few times. The chain combines TRBV28 with TRBJ1-1; D is unclear. Germline V lookup: CDR1 MDHEN, CDR2 SYDVKM. The CDR3 loop spans 12 amino acids. V was shortened by 7 bases and J by 7 bases, with 13 bases between the two germline ends. This CDR3 is CASIQDPNEAFF. The CDR3 region has the DNA TGTGCCAGCATTCAGGATCCCAATGAAGCTTTCTTT.

CDR3 nucleotides: TGTGCCATCACCGGACAGGGGGATACTGAAGCTTTCTTT. Protein: CAITGQGDTEAFF. The chain joins TRBV10-3 to TRBJ1-1; TRBD1 matches at 10 bases. Germline loops: CDR1 ENHRY, CDR2 SYGVKD. The ends lost 7 bases at V and 5 bases at J; junction bases unmatched: 4. The CDR3 has 13 residues.

The J gene is TRBJ2-7, the V gene TRBV2, with 8 positions matching TRBD1. V trimming: 5 bases; J trimming: 4 bases; junction bases outside the gene matches: 4. This CDR3 is built from 13 residues. The V gene's germline CDR1 is SNHLY and CDR2 FYNNEI. CDR3 loop: CASSIQGAYEQYF. In DNA, the CDR3 is TGTGCCAGCAGTATCCAGGGGGCTTACGAGCAGTACTTC.

The chain combines TRBV6-5 with TRBJ2-2; 9 bases map to TRBD1. V shed 7 bases, J shed 9 bases, and the junction held 9 bases outside the gene matches. Germline V gene sequence: CDR1 MNHEY, CDR2 SVGAGI. This CDR3 has 14 residues. The CDR3 DNA is TGTGCCAGCACCAGGACAGGGGCAGGGAGGGAGCTGTTTTTT. Its translation: CASTRTGAGRELFF.

The chain employs TRBV20-1 and TRBJ2-1; D remains ambiguous. Trimming took 0 bases from V and 9 from J, leaving 6 bases between them. CDR1 and CDR2 from the germline V gene are DFQATT and SNEGSKA (reference sequence). The CDR3 is 11 residues long. CDR3 nucleotide sequence: TGCAGTGCTAGAGATGCGCCTGAGCAGTTCTTC. Translation: CSARDAPEQFF.